The clone carrying this TCR beta chain was detected ten times or more. The target antigen is unknown. The data are from a study of early T cells in non-severe SARS-CoV-2 infection. The overall study: The chains were unpaired, and the sequenced material was bulk RNA from unsorted whole blood.

The study's findings and limits: The matching step, a VDJdb search, favored anti-spike CD8 responses and missed private and CD4 specificities.

The CDR3 has 14 residues. In germline, CDR1 is DFQATT, CDR2 SNEGSKA (reference sequence). V lost 0 bases to trimming and J lost 4 bases, with 11 bases between them. Molecules of cDNA were individually given unique molecular identifiers that were attached to them. Via MiXCR, TCRdb re-called the 5' RACE reads, giving one row per CDR3 protein. The table lists about 55,000 distinct CDR3 sequences, roughly 8.2% of them singletons. The chain couples TRBV20-1 to TRBJ2-3; possibly TRBD2 for D (5 bases). The specimen was whole blood. The source of this sequence is an adult who was a healthcare worker with PCR-confirmed SARS-CoV-2 infection or an uninfected control (not recorded which). Here the CDR3 DNA reads TGCAGTGCTAGAGATCTCCTAGCTCCAGATACGCAGTATTTT. Translation gives CSARDLLAPDTQYF.